The present entry profiles one TCR beta chain with its context. Its antigen is still unknown. A junction end diverges from the germline sequence, so it may reflect a read error. A multiplex PCR was run with 60 Vbeta primers and 13 Jbeta primers. The table came from immunoSEQ multiplex PCR; TCRdb's copy has only in-frame clones and leaves some out. The data show some 100,000 clones, more than 75% seen once. This CDR3 has 13 residues. Germline CDR1 and CDR2: SSHAT and FNYEAQ (reference sequence). The data belong to a study of cytomegalovirus exposure and HLA in healthy donors. Study-wide results and caveats: Per published reports, the classifier diagnosed cytomegalovirus status with high specificity and sensitivity. Several of the most significant clusters were apparently associated with common viral pathogens in a later analysis. Later analysis identified a missense DCLRE1C variant that was linked to TCR beta V- and J-gene trimming.

Input material: PBMCs. The source is a woman aged 45-65 years in good health and CMV-seropositive. The gene calls are TRBV7-7 and TRBJ2-7, with D uncertain. CDR3 nucleotide sequence: TGTGCTAGCAGCTTAAACCGAGGCTACGAGCAGTACTTC. Its protein is CASSLNRGYEQYF. The whole variable domain, filled in from reference TRBV7-7 and TRBJ2-7, reads GAGVSQSPRYKVTKRGQDVTLRCDPISSHATLYWYQQALGQGPEFLTYFNYEAQPDKSGLPSDRFSAERPEGSISTLTIQRTEQRDSAMYRCASSLNRGYEQYFGPGTRLTVT.